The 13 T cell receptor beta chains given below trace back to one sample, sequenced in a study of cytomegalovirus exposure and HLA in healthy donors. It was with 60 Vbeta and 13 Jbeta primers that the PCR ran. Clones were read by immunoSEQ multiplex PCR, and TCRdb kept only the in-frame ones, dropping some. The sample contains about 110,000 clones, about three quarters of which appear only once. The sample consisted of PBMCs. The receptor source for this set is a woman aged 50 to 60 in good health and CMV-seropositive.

The DNA of the CDR3 is TGTGCCAGCAGTTACCCACAGCCCCAGCATTTT. This translates into CASSYPQPQHF. This rearrangement joins TRBV6-6 to TRBJ1-5, with D uncertain. CDR1 and CDR2 (germline): MNHNY, SVGAGI (reference sequence). Trimming left V 2 bases short and J 7 bases short, with 3 bases between. This CDR3 has 11 amino acids.

This chain's CDR3 is CASSVDRGNTEAFF. CDR3 coding DNA: TGTGCCAGCAGCGTGGACAGGGGGAACACTGAAGCTTTCTTT. The rearrangement links TRBV5-4 to TRBJ1-1; 9 bases line up with TRBD1. Germline V CDR1 and CDR2: SGHNT, YYREEE (reference sequence). J lost 1 base, V lost 4 bases, and 2 bases had no gene match. The CDR3 extends over 14 amino acids. The full variable domain, rest sourced from reference TRBV5-4 and TRBJ1-1, is ETGVTQSPTHLIKTRGQQVTLRCSSQSGHNTVSWYQQALGQGPQFIFQYYREEENGRGNFPPRFSGLQFPNYSSELNVNALELDDSALYLCASSVDRGNTEAFFGQGTRLTVV.

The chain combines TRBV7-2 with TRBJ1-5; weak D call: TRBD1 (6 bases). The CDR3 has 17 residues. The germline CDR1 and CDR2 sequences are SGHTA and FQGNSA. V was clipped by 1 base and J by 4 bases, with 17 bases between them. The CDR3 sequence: CASSLVPQGLANQPQHF. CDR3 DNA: TGTGCCAGCAGCTTAGTCCCTCAGGGGCTAGCAAATCAGCCCCAGCATTTT.

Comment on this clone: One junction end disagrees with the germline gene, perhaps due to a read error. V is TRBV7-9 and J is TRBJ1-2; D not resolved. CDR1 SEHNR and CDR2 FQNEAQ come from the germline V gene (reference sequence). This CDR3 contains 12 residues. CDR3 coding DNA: TGTTCCAGCAGCTTAGCCAGATATGGCTACACCTTC. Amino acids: CSSSLARYGYTF.

The CDR3 sequence: CASSRTGLYGYTF. The CDR3 coding sequence is TGTGCCAGCAGTCGAACGGGACTGTATGGCTACACCTTC. The chain recombines TRBV28 with TRBJ1-2, with D perhaps TRBD1 (5 bases). The CDR3 consists of 13 residues. Germline values: CDR1 MDHEN, CDR2 SYDVKM. V was cut by 5 bases and J by 5 bases, with 12 bases left in between.

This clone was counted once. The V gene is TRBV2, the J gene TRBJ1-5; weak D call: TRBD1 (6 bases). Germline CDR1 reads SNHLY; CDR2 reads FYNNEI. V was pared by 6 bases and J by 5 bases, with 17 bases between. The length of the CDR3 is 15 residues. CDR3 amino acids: CASRIRDTPDQPQHF. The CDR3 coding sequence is TGTGCCAGCAGAATCCGGGACACCCCTGATCAGCCCCAGCATTTT.

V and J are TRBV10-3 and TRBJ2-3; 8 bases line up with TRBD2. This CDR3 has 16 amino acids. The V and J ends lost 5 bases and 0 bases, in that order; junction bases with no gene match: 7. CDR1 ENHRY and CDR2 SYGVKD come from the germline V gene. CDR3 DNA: TGTGCCATCAGTCTCCTCGGGGGGGCTAGCACAGATACGCAGTATTTT. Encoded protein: CAISLLGGASTDTQYF.

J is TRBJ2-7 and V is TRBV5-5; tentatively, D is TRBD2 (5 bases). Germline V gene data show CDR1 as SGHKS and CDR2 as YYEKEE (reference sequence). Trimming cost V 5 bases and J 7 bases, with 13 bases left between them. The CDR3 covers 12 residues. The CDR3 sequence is CASRREPREQYF. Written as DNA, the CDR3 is TGTGCCAGCAGAAGGGAGCCGCGGGAGCAGTACTTC. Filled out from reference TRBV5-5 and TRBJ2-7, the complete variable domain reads DAGVTQSPTHLIKTRGQQVTLRCSPISGHKSVSWYQQVLGQGPQFIFQYYEKEERGRGNFPDRFSARQFPNYSSELNVNALLLGDSALYLCASRREPREQYFGPGTRLTVT.

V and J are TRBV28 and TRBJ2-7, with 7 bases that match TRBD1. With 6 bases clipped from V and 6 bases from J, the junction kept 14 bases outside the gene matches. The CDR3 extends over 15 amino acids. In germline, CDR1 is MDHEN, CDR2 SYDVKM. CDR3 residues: CASSPDRESGGEQYF. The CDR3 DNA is TGTGCCAGCAGCCCTGACAGGGAATCGGGTGGCGAGCAGTACTTC.

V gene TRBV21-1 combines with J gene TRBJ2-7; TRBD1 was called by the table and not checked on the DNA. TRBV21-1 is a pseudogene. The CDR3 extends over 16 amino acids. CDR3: CASSKALGQGEREQYF. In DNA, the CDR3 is TGTGCCAGCAGCAAAGCCCTGGGACAGGGAGAACGCGAGCAGTACTTC.

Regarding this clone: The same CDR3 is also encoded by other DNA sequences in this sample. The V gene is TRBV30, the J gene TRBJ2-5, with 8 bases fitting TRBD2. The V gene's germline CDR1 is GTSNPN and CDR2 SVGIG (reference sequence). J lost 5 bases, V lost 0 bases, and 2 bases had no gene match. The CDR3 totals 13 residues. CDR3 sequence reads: CAWSVREGETQYF. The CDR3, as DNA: TGTGCCTGGAGTGTACGGGAGGGCGAGACCCAGTACTTC.

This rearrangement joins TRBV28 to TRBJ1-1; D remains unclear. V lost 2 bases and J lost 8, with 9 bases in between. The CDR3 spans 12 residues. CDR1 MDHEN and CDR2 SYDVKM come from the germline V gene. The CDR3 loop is CASSLLGSEAFF. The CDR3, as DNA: TGTGCCAGCAGTTTACTCGGGTCCGAAGCTTTCTTT. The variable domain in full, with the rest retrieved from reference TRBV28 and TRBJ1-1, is DVKVTQSSRYLVKRTGEKVFLECVQDMDHENMFWYRQDPGLGLRLIYFSYDVKMKEKGDIPEGYSVSREKKERFSLILESASTNQTSMYLCASSLLGSEAFFGQGTRLTVV.

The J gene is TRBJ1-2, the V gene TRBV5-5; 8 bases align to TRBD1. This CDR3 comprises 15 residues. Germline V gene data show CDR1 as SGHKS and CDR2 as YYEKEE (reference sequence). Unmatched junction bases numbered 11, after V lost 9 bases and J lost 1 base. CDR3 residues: CAIRRDRNFNYGYTF. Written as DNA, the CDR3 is TGTGCCATCAGAAGGGACAGGAACTTTAACTATGGCTACACCTTC.